This TCR beta chain stems from a study of CXCR3-negative and CXCR3-positive naive CD8 T cells. Study-wide points: Whereas both naive subsets had comparably high diversity, memory CD8+ cells had much lower diversity. CXCR3-positive naive cells carried more hydrophobic TRB CDR3s than CXCR3-negative naive cells did. The level of CXCR3 expression partially decreased after cryopreservation; the majority of assays used fresh PBMCs.

CD45RO-CCR7+CD27+CD95- marked naive CD8+ T cells. The study made its TRB cDNA libraries by 5' RACE, adding UMI labels. TCRdb reworked the 5' RACE reads into one entry per CDR3 protein, no DNA. Here the sample table reports about 84,000 distinct CDR3 sequences. Note on this clonotype: Its antigen remains unidentified.

This CDR3 region has 17 residues. Germline V gene data show CDR1 as SGHVS and CDR2 as FQNEAQ. This sequence was found in a human donor in good health. Some clones in this sample may be carry-over from other donors' samples. The sequenced sample consisted of naive CXCR3+ CD8+ T cells from blood. Subset defined: CD45RO-CCR7+CD27+CD95- naive CD8+ T cells expressing CXCR3 (TNR3+). The chain carries TRBV7-8 and TRBJ1-4; TCRdb's D gene call, TRBD1, goes unchecked for lack of DNA. The CDR3 spells CASSLNRAGAFNEKLFF.